This TCR beta chain originates from a study of blood T cell repertoires in COVID-19. Study-wide context: The study drew acute and convalescent COVID-19 samples from the United States, Italy and Spain. The cDNA or gDNA used as material had been derived from T cells, B-cell-depleted T cells, or PBMCs.

Germline V gene data show CDR1 as LGHDT and CDR2 as YNNKEL (reference sequence). CDR3 length equals 13 residues. V lost 1 base, J lost 4 bases, and 7 bases lay in between. How the authors handled the data: Counts of nucleated cells, estimated from reference gene primer amplification, were obtained. This table comes from immunoSEQ multiplex PCR, and its TCRdb copy is limited to in-frame clones, with some not included. That table gives V, J and clone size, and the DNA gave D and trimming. The sample contains 150,000 or so clones, about 79% of which appear only once. This clonotype was sampled from a woman aged 55-70 years with acute or convalescent COVID-19. The chain is built from TRBV3-1 (or the pseudogene TRBV3-2) and TRBJ1-2; D is possibly TRBD1 (6 bases). The sequenced material came from peripheral blood. CDR3 amino acids: CASSQGTAYGYTF. In DNA form, the CDR3 reads TGTGCCAGCAGCCAAGGGACAGCCTATGGCTACACCTTC.